The next 8 T cell receptor beta chains were all read from a single sample in a study of blood T cell repertoires in COVID-19. The table came from immunoSEQ multiplex PCR; TCRdb's copy has only in-frame clones and leaves some out. The sample shows about 160,000 clones, about four fifths of them seen only once. Sequenced input: PBMCs or T cells enriched from blood (not recorded which). All receptors come from a man in his sixties who had recovered from COVID-19.

This clone was recorded a few times. This chain links TRBV7-9 with TRBJ2-7; D gene unclear. CDR1 is SEHNR, CDR2 FQNEAQ, per germline (reference sequence). Trimming removed 5 bases from V and 7 bases from J, with 12 bases in between. The CDR3 runs 12 residues. CDR3 residues: CASSLFTAEQYF. For the CDR3, the DNA is TGTGCCAGCAGCCTATTCACAGCTGAGCAGTACTTC.

This sequence joins TRBV19 and TRBJ1-6; 7 nucleotides align to TRBD1. V gave up 3 bases and J gave up 6 bases; unmatched junction bases: 11. The germline gives CDR1 LNHDA, CDR2 SQIVND (reference sequence). The CDR3 extends over 17 amino acids. CDR3 region: CASSIRLPGTANSPLHF. The CDR3 coding sequence is TGTGCCAGTAGTATTCGTCTTCCCGGGACAGCTAATTCACCCCTCCACTTT.

This clone was counted only a few times. This chain uses TRBV6-5 with TRBJ2-7; the match to TRBD1 covers 10 bases. The germline V gene encodes CDR1 MNHEY and CDR2 SVGAGI. V was clipped by 10 bases and J by 7 bases; unmatched bases: 13. This CDR3 has 14 amino acids. The CDR3 nucleotides are TGTGCCACTCAGCACGCGGGACAGGGGTTTGAGCAGTACTTC. It specifies CATQHAGQGFEQYF.

The V gene is TRBV7-2, the J gene TRBJ2-3; 11 bases are a match to TRBD2. The V gene's germline CDR1 is SGHTA and CDR2 FQGNSA. V shed 1 base, J shed 4 bases, and the junction held 13 bases outside the gene matches. The CDR3 length is 19 residues. The CDR3 DNA follows: TGTGCCAGCAGCTTAGACCTAGCGGGGGGCCGTCGCACACCAGATACGCAGTATTTT. It encodes CASSLDLAGGRRTPDTQYF.

The rearrangement joins TRBV9 to TRBJ2-2; 12 bases are a match to TRBD2. The length of the CDR3 is 16 residues. Germline values: CDR1 SGDLS, CDR2 YYNGEE. Trimming cost V 4 bases and J 6 bases; bases outside gene matches: 7. The CDR3 DNA reads TGTGCCAGCAGCCCCCGGACTAGCGGGGCTGCCGGGGAGCTGTTTTTT. Its protein product is CASSPRTSGAAGELFF.

The chain carries TRBV29-1 and TRBJ1-5; D remains ambiguous. The CDR3 covers 12 residues. CDR1 and CDR2 (germline): SQVTM, ANQGSEA. Between the trimmed V and J ends, which lost 7 bases and 0 bases, there was a span of 7 bases. In nucleotides, the CDR3 is TGCAGCGCCAGAAATAGCAATCAGCCCCAGCATTTT. Encoded protein: CSARNSNQPQHF.

This clone was found once. This same CDR3 is encoded by further DNA sequences in the sample. This chain connects TRBV5-4 to TRBJ1-4; possibly TRBD1 for D (6 bases). The germline V gene encodes CDR1 SGHNT and CDR2 YYREEE (reference sequence). V was trimmed by 2 bases and J by 4 bases, leaving 9 bases between them. There are 14 residues in the CDR3. The DNA of the CDR3 is TGTGCCAGCAGCTTTGGGGGCGTTAATGAAAAACTGTTTTTT. This translates into CASSFGGVNEKLFF.

This chain links TRBV9 with TRBJ2-1, with 11 bases that match TRBD2. The ends lost 3 bases at V and 3 bases at J; junction bases unmatched: 2. This CDR3 has 15 residues. From germline, CDR1 is SGDLS and CDR2 YYNGEE. The CDR3 nucleotides read TGTGCCAGCAGCGCACTAGCGGGGGACTACAATGAGCAGTTCTTC. It is translated as CASSALAGDYNEQFF.